Presented here are 24 T cell receptor beta chains from one specimen sequenced in a study of vaccination and CD4 T cells after COVID-19. With the Oncomine TCR Beta short-read assay, DNA from cultured CD4+ T cells was sequenced. Each CDR3 protein is one row after TCRdb ran MiXCR on the PCR reads. Here the sample spans about 20,000 distinct CDR3 sequences, roughly 51% being singletons. As for treatment: roughly 11-day PBMC culture with coronavirus spike peptide pools or control peptides (ViraFEST assay). The antigens of these receptors remain unknown. Sequencing input: CD4+ T cells from blood, cultured in vitro. These receptors all stem from a human donor who had recovered from COVID-19.

The gene calls are TRBV21-1 and TRBJ2-7; the DNA was not compared with TRBD1, the D call given in the table. TRBV21-1 is listed as a pseudogene. The CDR3 sequence is 12 residues long. CDR3 amino acids: CASRDRVHEQYF. DNA for the CDR3: TGTGCCAGCCGGGACAGGGTCCACGAGCAGTACTTC.

V gene TRBV2 combines with J gene TRBJ1-6; tentatively, D is TRBD1 (5 bases). V gave up 5 bases and J gave up 10 bases, with 12 bases separating them. This CDR3 is built from 13 residues. The germline gives CDR1 SNHLY, CDR2 FYNNEI. In DNA, the CDR3 is TGTGCCAGCAGTCTCGGGGCGGGATCACCCCTCCACTTT. It is translated as CASSLGAGSPLHF.

This chain links TRBV2 with TRBJ1-1; D not resolved. Germline V lookup: CDR1 SNHLY, CDR2 FYNNEI. Trimming removed 3 bases from V and 2 bases from J, with 7 bases in between. This CDR3 has 13 amino acids. CDR3 DNA: TGTGCCAGCAGTGAGCAGCAAAACACTGAAGCTTTCTTT. Protein: CASSEQQNTEAFF.

This clonotype occurred once. This chain links TRBV28 with TRBJ1-2; D is uncertain. Deletions cut 6 bases from V and 2 bases from J, with 10 bases between. The CDR3 loop spans 13 amino acids. CDR1 is MDHEN, CDR2 SYDVKM, per germline. The CDR3 region is CASSTTENYGYTF. The CDR3 DNA is TGTGCCAGCAGCACGACGGAAAACTATGGCTACACCTTC.

The gene calls are TRBV5-3 and TRBJ1-1; weak D call: TRBD1 (5 bases). TRBV5-3 is reported as an ORF; its role is uncertain. V lost 4 bases and J lost 1, with 11 bases in between. This CDR3 comprises 14 residues. The CDR3 spells CARSGPGANTEAFF. In DNA, the CDR3 is TGTGCCAGAAGCGGACCCGGGGCGAACACTGAAGCTTTCTTT.

The chain is built from TRBV27 and TRBJ2-7, with TRBD1 matching over 11 bases. CDR1 and CDR2 (germline): MNHEY, SMNVEV (reference sequence). V dropped 0 bases and J dropped 2; count of bases not matched to a gene: 0. The CDR3 is 15 amino acids. This CDR3 reads CASSLSGQGAYEQYF. The DNA of the CDR3 is TGTGCCAGCAGTTTATCGGGACAGGGGGCCTACGAGCAGTACTTC.

The chain recombines TRBV20-1 with TRBJ2-7; 7 bases match TRBD2. V lost 6 bases and J lost 5; bases outside the gene matches: 10. The germline V gene has CDR1 DFQATT and CDR2 SNEGSKA (reference sequence). The CDR3 length is 13 residues. The CDR3 spells CSALGGASDEQYF. CDR3 DNA: TGCAGTGCCCTGGGAGGGGCTAGTGACGAGCAGTACTTC.

The chain uses TRBV30 and TRBJ2-2, with 7 nucleotides matching TRBD2. CDR1 and CDR2 (germline): GTSNPN, SVGIG (reference sequence). The CDR3 runs to 14 residues. With 3 bases clipped from V and 6 bases from J, the junction kept 7 bases outside the gene matches. The CDR3 DNA reads as TGTGCCTGGAGGAGGGCGGGGGAGGCCGGGGAGCTGTTTTTT. It translates to CAWRRAGEAGELFF.

The gene calls are TRBV7-2 and TRBJ1-3, with D hard to call. The CDR3 extends over 17 amino acids. Trimming shortened V by 2 bases and J by 0 bases, and 14 bases separated the two germline ends. The germline V gene has CDR1 SGHTA and CDR2 FQGNSA. The CDR3, as DNA: TGTGCCAGCAGCTTACTCCCTTCGGGGAACTCTGGAAACACCATATATTTT. Translating gives CASSLLPSGNSGNTIYF.

This clonotype has only a few counts. V is TRBV19 and J is TRBJ2-3; D is perhaps TRBD1 (5 bases). CDR1 and CDR2 from the germline V gene are LNHDA and SQIVND (reference sequence). CDR3 size: 12 residues. In nucleotides, the CDR3 is TGTGCGTCCCTGGGGCGAACAGATACGCAGTATTTT. This gives the protein CASLGRTDTQYF.

V usage is TRBV27 and J usage is TRBJ1-1; the D gene is possibly TRBD1 (5 bases). The length of the CDR3 is 14 residues. CDR1 and CDR2 from the germline V gene are MNHEY and SMNVEV (reference sequence). V lost 2 bases to trimming and J lost 3 bases, with 10 bases between them. CDR3 sequence (DNA): TGTGCCAGCAGTTTAAGTCAGGGCTACACTGAAGCTTTCTTT. Translated: CASSLSQGYTEAFF.

The rearrangement links TRBV24-1 to TRBJ2-3, with no clear D. The germline V gene has CDR1 KGHDR and CDR2 SFDVKD. Trimming cost V 0 bases and J 3 bases, with 3 bases left between them. The CDR3 sequence is 13 residues long. The CDR3 sequence: CATSDLETDTQYF. The CDR3 DNA reads TGTGCCACCAGTGATTTGGAGACAGATACGCAGTATTTT.

V is TRBV20-1 and J is TRBJ1-5, with a possible D match to TRBD1 (5 bases). This CDR3 is 16 amino acids long. Germline V gene lookup returns CDR1 DFQATT and CDR2 SNEGSKA (reference sequence). Trimming cost V 4 bases and J 1 base, with 17 bases left between them. The CDR3 region has the DNA TGCAGTGCTAATCGGGCGGGGCTAGGCAGCAATCAGCCCCAGCATTTT. This sequence encodes CSANRAGLGSNQPQHF.

CDR3 bases: TGTGCCATCAGTGAGTTTCCAAGCTCCTACGAGCAGTACTTC. Translation gives CAISEFPSSYEQYF. The gene calls are TRBV10-3 and TRBJ2-7; D is unclear. With 1 base removed from V and 0 bases from J, the gap between germline ends came to 7 bases. CDR1 and CDR2 from the germline V gene are ENHRY and SYGVKD. This CDR3 comprises 14 residues.

This clonotype has more than one count but fewer than ten. The rearrangement joins TRBV19 to TRBJ1-1, with TRBD1 matching over 7 bases. J gave up 4 bases and V 0 bases, and 14 bases lay outside the gene matches. Germline CDR1 LNHDA, CDR2 SQIVND (reference sequence). The CDR3 length is 18 residues. CDR3 coding DNA: TGTGCCAGTAGTATAGATCAGACAGGGTTTGTAGGGGCCACTGAAGCTTTCTTT. Protein: CASSIDQTGFVGATEAFF.

The rearrangement uses TRBV28 and TRBJ1-5; D is undetermined. CDR3 length: 12 residues. Germline V gives CDR1 MDHEN, CDR2 SYDVKM. The V end was cut by 6 bases, the J end by 1 base, with 4 bases between. The chain's CDR3 is CASRGSNQPQHF. CDR3 bases: TGTGCCAGCAGGGGAAGCAATCAGCCCCAGCATTTT.

This chain joins TRBV4-3 and TRBJ1-5, with 8 nucleotides matching TRBD1. Per the germline V gene, CDR1 is LGHNA and CDR2 is YSLEER. This CDR3 comprises 19 residues. The V segment lost 1 base and the J segment 0 bases; nucleotides outside the gene matches: 11. CDR3 sequence: CASSQGRGQERYSNQPQHF. CDR3 coding DNA: TGCGCCAGCAGCCAAGGTAGGGGACAGGAGAGGTATAGCAATCAGCCCCAGCATTTT.

The gene calls are TRBV7-9 and TRBJ1-1; D not resolved. The germline V and J ends were trimmed by 0 bases and 1 base, with 6 bases remaining between them. Germline CDR1 reads SEHNR; CDR2 reads FQNEAQ (reference sequence). CDR3 length equals 14 residues. CDR3 amino acids: CASSLAMGNTEAFF. The CDR3 DNA follows: TGTGCCAGCAGCTTAGCGATGGGGAACACTGAAGCTTTCTTT.

The V and J genes are TRBV24-1 and TRBJ2-2, with 10 bases lining up with TRBD1. Per germline, CDR1 KGHDR and CDR2 SFDVKD. This CDR3 has 16 amino acids. V trimming: 2 bases; J trimming: 3 bases; junction bases outside the gene matches: 2. CDR3 amino acids: CATSDWTGGDTGELFF. The CDR3 region has the DNA TGTGCCACCAGTGATTGGACAGGGGGAGACACCGGGGAGCTGTTTTTT.

The genes are TRBV20-1 and TRBJ2-7, with a weak D call TRBD2 (5 bases). CDR3 length equals 13 residues. V lost 1 base to trimming and J lost 7 bases, with 14 bases between them. Looked up from germline, CDR1 is DFQATT and CDR2 is SNEGSKA (reference sequence). For the CDR3, the DNA is TGCAGTGCTAGAGGCGGGCCCCTTGGGGAGCAGTACTTC. Its translation: CSARGGPLGEQYF.

The rearrangement joins TRBV12-3 or TRBV12-4 to TRBJ2-7, with a possible D match to TRBD1 (7 bases). V gave up 6 bases and J gave up 3 bases, with 15 bases separating them. The CDR3 is 14 amino acids. CDR3 coding DNA: TGTGCCAGCAGGCGGGCAGGGGGGAACTACGAGCAGTACTTC. It specifies CASRRAGGNYEQYF.

The genes are TRBV28 and TRBJ2-7; 7 bases agree with TRBD2. Trimming removed 2 bases from V and 3 bases from J; junction bases left unmatched: 4. From germline, CDR1 is MDHEN and CDR2 SYDVKM. This CDR3 has 14 residues. Here the CDR3 reads CASSLGGRVYEQYF. The CDR3 DNA reads TGTGCCAGCAGTTTAGGGGGGAGGGTCTACGAGCAGTACTTC. The variable domain in full, with the rest retrieved from reference TRBV28 and TRBJ2-7, is DVKVTQSSRYLVKRTGEKVFLECVQDMDHENMFWYRQDPGLGLRLIYFSYDVKMKEKGDIPEGYSVSREKKERFSLILESASTNQTSMYLCASSLGGRVYEQYFGPGTRLTVT.

This rearrangement joins TRBV4-1 to TRBJ2-2; no clear D. Germline values: CDR1 MGHRA, CDR2 YSYEKL. The CDR3 runs 16 residues. V lost 0 bases to trimming and J lost 3 bases, with 11 bases between them. Here the CDR3 DNA reads TGCGCCAGCAGCCAAGATCCGGGTGGCGACACCGGGGAGCTGTTTTTT. Translation gives CASSQDPGGDTGELFF.

Details on this clonotype: At one end, the junction sequence differs from germline, possibly due to a read error. CDR3 residues: CASSLNGGGRGNTMYF. The CDR3 region has the DNA TGTGCCAGCAGCTTAAATGGTGGGGGCCGGGGAAACACCATGTATTTT. V usage is TRBV7-3 and J usage is TRBJ1-3, with D tentatively TRBD1 (6 bases). The CDR3 contains 16 residues. In germline, CDR1 is SGHTA, CDR2 FQGTGA.